This T cell receptor (beta chain) was captured by sequencing in a study of blood T cell repertoires in COVID-19. Per the authors' pipeline: Estimation of nucleated cell counts was performed using reference gene primer amplification. Profiling relied on immunoSEQ multiplex PCR, and the TCRdb table lists in-frame clones only, not all of them. V and J calls and clone size are those listed in that table; D and trimming were worked out from the DNA. The sample contains roughly 240,000 clones, around 82% of which appear only once. Trimming cost V 4 bases and J 5 bases; bases outside gene matches: 6. Germline loops: CDR1 MNHEY, CDR2 SVGAGI. The CDR3 length is 14 residues. This clone was seen once.

The source is a woman in her 70s with acute or convalescent COVID-19. The chain couples TRBV6-5 to TRBJ1-1, with TRBD1 matching 8 bases. The sequenced sample was peripheral blood. This chain's CDR3 is CASSLDRVGTEAFF. In DNA form, the CDR3 reads TGTGCCAGCAGTTTGGACAGGGTTGGGACTGAAGCTTTCTTT.